These 7 T cell receptor beta chains came from one sample sequenced in a study of T cell repertoires in cytomegalovirus infection. A single record per CDR3 protein comes from TCRdb applying MiXCR to the reads. In the table there are fewer than 1,000,000 distinct CDR3 sequences, more than 25% of which are singletons. Antigens of these TCRs are unknown. The source was cultured CD8+ T cells from PBMCs, collected from culture after CMV antigen stimulation. All receptors derive from a human donor in good health (CMV status not recorded). Some clones in this sample may be carry-over from other donors' samples.

This clonotype has more than one count but fewer than ten. This chain links TRBV2 with TRBJ2-7, with 10 bases aligning to TRBD1. The CDR3 runs 16 residues. Germline assignment: CDR1 SNHLY and CDR2 FYNNEI. Trimming removed 0 bases from V and 5 bases from J; junction bases left unmatched: 7. This CDR3 reads CASSEAQGQGFHEQYV. CDR3 bases: TGTGCCAGCAGTGAAGCTCAGGGACAGGGGTTCCACGAGCAGTACGTC.

The sample holds a few counts of this clonotype. The V and J genes are TRBV6-1 and TRBJ1-5; 7 positions match TRBD1. Germline-derived CDR1 and CDR2 are MNHNS and SASEGT. This CDR3 is 16 amino acids long. V was clipped by 6 bases and J by 1 base; unmatched bases: 9. The DNA for the CDR3 is TGTGCCAGCAGCGCGACAGGGTTAGGGAGCAATCAGCCCCAGCATTTT. This translates into CASSATGLGSNQPQHF.

This chain uses TRBV7-9 with TRBJ2-6, with 9 bases fitting TRBD2. Looked up from germline, CDR1 is SEHNR and CDR2 is FQNEAQ (reference sequence). After removal of 3 bases from V and 2 bases from J, the junction contained 5 bases not matched to a gene. CDR3 length: 17 amino acids. The CDR3 loop reads CASSFAGGSPGANVLTF. CDR3 nucleotide sequence: TGTGCCAGCAGCTTTGCGGGGGGGAGTCCTGGGGCCAACGTCCTGACTTTC.

In this sample, this clonotype turned up a few times. The gene calls are TRBV6-5 and TRBJ2-2; TRBD2 matches 7 bases. This CDR3 contains 17 residues. The ends lost 6 bases at V and 2 bases at J; junction bases unmatched: 12. Germline lookup yields CDR1 MNHEY and CDR2 SVGAGI. CDR3 in DNA: TGTGCCAGCAGACCAGCGGGGTCACAACTTAACACCGGGGAGCTGTTTTTT. Translating it yields CASRPAGSQLNTGELFF.

This rearrangement joins TRBV6-5 to TRBJ2-4; 7 bases align to TRBD2. The CDR3 extends over 13 amino acids. With 8 bases clipped from V and 15 bases from J, the junction kept 16 bases outside the gene matches. The germline gives CDR1 MNHEY, CDR2 SVGAGI. This chain's CDR3 is CASRGREPGLWYF. The CDR3 region has the DNA TGTGCCAGCCGAGGGCGGGAGCCTGGGTTATGGTACTTC.

The gene calls are TRBV19 and TRBJ1-1, with D tentatively TRBD1 (6 bases). The CDR3 totals 15 residues. The germline V and J ends were trimmed by 6 bases and 0 bases, with 14 bases remaining between them. Germline-derived CDR1 and CDR2 are LNHDA and SQIVND (reference sequence). The CDR3 nucleotides read TGTGCCAGTAGAGAGCGGGGGGCGATGAACACTGAAGCTTTCTTT. This encodes CASRERGAMNTEAFF. Filled out from reference TRBV19 and TRBJ1-1, the complete variable domain reads DGGITQSPKYLFRKEGQNVTLSCEQNLNHDAMYWYRQDPGQGLRLIYYSQIVNDFQKGDIAEGYSVSREKKESFPLTVTSAQKNPTAFYLCASRERGAMNTEAFFGQGTRLTVV.

The rearrangement joins TRBV6-2 or TRBV6-3 to TRBJ2-6; possible D gene TRBD2, 6 bases. Per the germline V gene, CDR1 is MNHEY and CDR2 is SVGEGT. Deletions cut 2 bases from V and 0 bases from J, with 23 bases between. The CDR3 contains 21 residues. CDR3 protein: CASSYPTPGGPTSSGANVLTF. CDR3 coding DNA: TGTGCCAGCAGTTACCCGACTCCCGGGGGACCTACGAGCTCTGGGGCCAACGTCCTGACTTTC.